Below, 2 T cell receptor beta chains from the same sample are listed, as sequenced in a study of cytomegalovirus exposure and HLA in healthy donors. In the PCR, 60 Vbeta and 13 Jbeta primers were used. Measured with immunoSEQ multiplex PCR; TCRdb has only the in-frame clones, and not every one. The sample yields some 90,000 clones, roughly 70% seen once. Sequencing was done on a sample of PBMCs. These TCRs come from a middle-aged man in good health and CMV-seronegative.

This clone was picked up a small number of times. This sequence joins TRBV2 and TRBJ1-2; 7 bases are a match to TRBD1. The length of the CDR3 is 15 residues. Trimming removed 6 bases from V and 4 bases from J; junction bases left unmatched: 11. Germline loops: CDR1 SNHLY, CDR2 FYNNEI. The CDR3 region has the DNA TGTGCCAGCAGGGAGACAGGGACCATCATCTATGGCTACACCTTC. Amino acid sequence: CASRETGTIIYGYTF.

The rearrangement links TRBV18 to TRBJ2-7; a weak D match, TRBD1 (6 bases). Germline V CDR1 and CDR2: KGHSH, LQKENI. CDR3 size: 15 residues. Trimming stripped 4 bases from V and 2 bases from J, with 15 bases between. The CDR3: CASSRAETGAYEQYF. Here the CDR3 DNA reads TGTGCCAGCTCACGGGCGGAGACAGGAGCCTACGAGCAGTACTTC. The full variable domain, in which reference TRBV18 and TRBJ2-7 provide the parts outside the CDR3, is NAGVMQNPRHLVRRRGQEARLRCSPMKGHSHVYWYRQLPEEGLKFMVYLQKENIIDESGMPKERFSAEFPKEGPSILRIQQVVRGDSAAYFCASSRAETGAYEQYFGPGTRLTVT.